This is a list of T cell receptor beta chains from one sample in a study of naive and memory T cell subsets. TCRdb itself ran the 5' RACE reads through MiXCR, one entry per CDR3 protein. The sample shows 45,000 to 55,000 distinct CDR3 sequences, approximately 4.5% of them seen only once. The receptors stem from a female donor in good health. Both conserved end residues are part of each CDR3. The order of the fields is J gene, CDR3 length, V gene, CDR3 protein.

TRBJ1-5	15	TRBV3-1	CASSQDGVPNQPQHF
TRBJ2-2	14	TRBV6-6	CASREEQNTGELFF
TRBJ1-3	15	TRBV9	CASSVDGGTGNTIYF
TRBJ2-7	17	TRBV28	CASSPSPGLAGAYEQYF
TRBJ1-5	14	TRBV24-1	CATSEQGSDQPQHF
TRBJ2-5	19	TRBV14	CASSQGSGGLPRYQETQYF
TRBJ2-7	17	TRBV4-1	CASSQDQWGLSLDEQYF
TRBJ1-2	13	TRBV28	CASSLERGLAYTF
TRBJ2-3	15	TRBV6-5	CASRKLAGVTDTQYF
TRBJ1-5	13	TRBV6-5	CASSGTYYQPQHF
TRBJ1-1	14	TRBV6-6	CASTMGQLNTEAFF
TRBJ2-1	15	TRBV19	CASSVLLTSYNEQFF
TRBJ1-5	13	TRBV29-1	CSVPGGTNQPQHF
TRBJ1-1	15	TRBV5-4	CASSNDGPRILEAFF
TRBJ1-5	15	TRBV28	CASSLAGFRLQPQHF
TRBJ2-3	16	TRBV7-2	CASSFTGTSGTDTQYF
TRBJ2-7	21	TRBV7-9	CASSLAQESLSGGASFYEQYF
TRBJ2-1	11	TRBV27	CASSSHNEQFF
TRBJ1-1	13	TRBV29-1	CSVGQAFGTEAFF
TRBJ2-3	16	TRBV12-3/TRBV12-4	CASSLWTSGRRDTQYF
TRBJ1-1	17	TRBV12-3/TRBV12-4	CASTNAGTSGLDTEAFF
TRBJ1-2	18	TRBV6-5	CASSYSYQDWGQDDGYTF
TRBJ2-1	15	TRBV21-1	CASTSLAGEFNEQFF
TRBJ2-1	17	TRBV7-2	CASSLSPGLAAYNEQFF
TRBJ1-1	13	TRBV7-2	CASSPQGNTEAFF